The 16 T cell receptor beta chains listed next were all sequenced from one sample in a study of control samples from healthy donors and cancer patients. The repertoire was sequenced with immunoSEQ multiplex PCR; TCRdb's copy has only in-frame clones and lacks some. The sample includes a few hundred thousand clones, 90% of them seen just once. Material for sequencing was PBMCs. Receptors were obtained from a man aged 35 to 55 with head and neck cancer.

The rearrangement links TRBV11-2 to TRBJ2-7; 11 bases are shared with TRBD2. The CDR3 contains 14 residues. The junction had 5 bases not matched to a gene; V was cut back by 9 bases and J by 1 base. From germline, CDR1 is SGHAT and CDR2 FQNNGV. CDR3 in amino acids: CASTGTSGSYEQYF. The CDR3 DNA reads as TGTGCCAGTACCGGGACTAGCGGATCCTACGAGCAGTACTTC. Combining the CDR3 with reference TRBV11-2 and TRBJ2-7 gives the whole variable domain EAGVAQSPRYKIIEKRQSVAFWCNPISGHATLYWYQQILGQGPKLLIQFQNNGVVDDSQLPKDRFSAERLKGVDSTLKIQPAKLEDSAVYLCASTGTSGSYEQYFGPGTRLTVT.

This chain links TRBV3-1 (or the pseudogene TRBV3-2) with TRBJ1-3; D uncertain. V dropped 3 bases and J dropped 1 base, with 10 bases sitting between them. This CDR3 comprises 15 residues. Germline-derived CDR1 and CDR2 are LGHDT and YNNKEL (reference sequence). The CDR3 bases are TGTGCCAGCAGCCAGACCGGGGATTCTGGAAACACCATATATTTT. Translating gives CASSQTGDSGNTIYF.

The V call is TRBV13, the J call TRBJ1-4, with D unclear. Deletions cut 0 bases from V and 0 bases from J, with 14 bases between. The CDR3 extends over 18 amino acids. In germline, CDR1 is PRHDT, CDR2 FYEKMQ (reference sequence). The CDR3 DNA sequence: TGTGCCAGCAGCTTAGGCCCCTCTCTATATGCAACTAATGAAAAACTGTTTTTT. Protein product: CASSLGPSLYATNEKLFF.

This chain joins TRBV28 and TRBJ2-5; D could derive from TRBD1 or TRBD2 (5 bases each). The length of the CDR3 is 16 residues. V gave up 2 bases and J gave up 5 bases, with 18 bases separating them. Germline V gives CDR1 MDHEN, CDR2 SYDVKM. Written as DNA, the CDR3 is TGTGCCAGCAGTTTAAGTACCCCAGGGAGCAGGGAGACCCAGTACTTC. Protein product: CASSLSTPGSRETQYF.

The V call is TRBV5-1, the J call TRBJ2-7, with D maybe TRBD1 (6 bases). Germline loops: CDR1 SGHRS, CDR2 YFSETQ. The CDR3 covers 14 residues. V lost 10 bases and J 2 bases, leaving 19 bases between the germline ends. The CDR3 sequence is CALLWTEKAYEQYF. The CDR3 region has the DNA TGCGCCTTACTGTGGACAGAAAAAGCCTACGAGCAGTACTTC.

This clone was seen only a few times. The V call is TRBV24-1, the J call TRBJ2-3; 9 positions agree with TRBD1. In germline, CDR1 is KGHDR, CDR2 SFDVKD. V lost 5 bases and J lost 1; bases outside the gene matches: 0. CDR3 length: 14 residues. The CDR3 sequence is CATSGTGGTDTQYF. CDR3 in DNA: TGTGCCACCAGTGGGACAGGGGGCACAGATACGCAGTATTTT.

The CDR3 bases are TGTGCCAGCAGCTTAGCATTATCGGTGCCCACCTTC. This codes for CASSLALSVPTF. This rearrangement joins TRBV11-2 to TRBJ1-2; D remains ambiguous. In germline, CDR1 is SGHAT, CDR2 FQNNGV. CDR3 length: 12 residues. V lost 1 base and J lost 13, with 13 bases in between.

The rearrangement uses TRBV27 and TRBJ2-7; TRBD1 is a possible D gene (5 bases). This CDR3 is 15 amino acids long. Germline assignment: CDR1 MNHEY and CDR2 SMNVEV (reference sequence). Deletions cut 2 bases from V and 0 bases from J, with 11 bases between. The DNA of the CDR3 is TGTGCCAGCAGTTTAACCCAGGGAAGCTCCTACGAGCAGTACTTC. Encoded protein: CASSLTQGSSYEQYF.

The chain combines TRBV5-6 with TRBJ2-6; D not resolved. This CDR3 contains 16 residues. Trimming stripped 0 bases from V and 1 base from J, with 8 bases between. CDR1 and CDR2 from the germline V gene are SGHDT and YYEEEE. CDR3 in amino acids: CASSLGLGSGANVLTF. For the CDR3, the DNA is TGTGCCAGCAGCTTGGGGTTGGGGTCTGGGGCCAACGTCCTGACTTTC.

V gene TRBV3-1 (or the pseudogene TRBV3-2) combines with J gene TRBJ1-2; D gene unclear. Between the trimmed V and J ends, which lost 4 bases and 5 bases, there was a span of 8 bases. Germline V gene sequence: CDR1 LGHDT, CDR2 YNNKEL (reference sequence). This CDR3 comprises 12 residues. The CDR3: CASSPGQYGYTF. CDR3 in DNA: TGTGCCAGCAGCCCCGGGCAGTATGGCTACACCTTC.

On this clone itself: Distinct nucleotide sequences in the sample also encode this CDR3. The J gene is TRBJ2-2, the V gene TRBV11-3; a weak D match, TRBD2 (5 bases). The CDR3 spans 12 residues. V lost 5 bases and J 6 bases, leaving 7 bases between the germline ends. The germline V gene has CDR1 SGHNT and CDR2 YENEEA. The CDR3 spells CASSPGAGELFF. DNA for the CDR3: TGTGCCAGCAGCCCCGGGGCCGGGGAGCTGTTTTTT.

The genes are TRBV7-2 and TRBJ1-6, with no clear D. Germline CDR1 SGHTA, CDR2 FQGNSA. The CDR3 contains 13 residues. Trimming took off 6 bases at V and 8 bases at J, with 11 bases between the two ends. The CDR3 reads CASSPDQHSPLHF. CDR3 nucleotide sequence: TGTGCCAGCAGTCCCGACCAGCATTCACCCCTCCACTTT. The entire variable domain, with the rest obtained from reference TRBV7-2 and TRBJ1-6, is as follows: GAGVSQSPSNKVTEKGKDVELRCDPISGHTALYWYRQSLGQGLEFLIYFQGNSAPDKSGLPSDRFSAERTGGSVSTLTIQRTQQEDSAVYLCASSPDQHSPLHFGNGTRLTVT.

The V gene is TRBV7-2, the J gene TRBJ2-1; D might be TRBD1 (6 bases). There are 14 residues in the CDR3. Per germline, CDR1 SGHTA and CDR2 FQGNSA. V dropped 6 bases and J dropped 10 bases, with 19 bases sitting between them. CDR3 sequence reads: CASSEGTNRNEQFF. The CDR3 nucleotides are TGTGCCAGCAGTGAGGGGACAAATCGGAACGAGCAGTTCTTC.

This clone was seen only a few times. The chain has TRBV7-2 and TRBJ2-3, with TRBD2 matching over 10 bases. The CDR3 runs 15 residues. V lost 6 bases and J lost 2; bases outside the gene matches: 5. CDR1 is SGHTA, CDR2 FQGNSA, per germline. The CDR3 DNA follows: TGTGCCAGCAGGAGGCTAGCGGGAGTCACAGATACGCAGTATTTT. Amino acid sequence: CASRRLAGVTDTQYF.

J is TRBJ1-2 and V is TRBV6-2 or TRBV6-3, with unresolved D. This CDR3 has 14 amino acids. The germline gives CDR1 MNHEY, CDR2 SVGEGT. V gave up 3 bases and J gave up 6 bases, with 14 bases separating them. This chain's CDR3 is CASSYYSPKDGYTF. The DNA for the CDR3 is TGTGCCAGCAGTTATTATTCCCCCAAGGATGGCTACACCTTC.

The V and J genes are TRBV27 and TRBJ1-5; 8 bases are shared with TRBD1. V dropped 6 bases and J dropped 2; count of bases not matched to a gene: 9. CDR1 and CDR2 from the germline V gene are MNHEY and SMNVEV (reference sequence). There are 16 residues in the CDR3. Here the CDR3 DNA reads TGTGCCAGCAGGCCCTCCCAGGGGGCAGGCAATCAGCCCCAGCATTTT. This sequence encodes CASRPSQGAGNQPQHF.